These 8 T cell receptor beta chains originate from one sample sequenced in a study of T cell repertoires in cytomegalovirus infection. TCRdb used MiXCR to reprocess the reads, holding one entry per CDR3 protein. Among around 120,000 distinct CDR3 sequences listed, 7.5% to 9% were seen once. The sample taken for sequencing was PBMCs. The receptors derive from a human donor in good health (CMV status not recorded). Some clones in this sample may be carry-over from other donors' samples.

At least ten counts were recorded for this clonotype. This sequence joins TRBV28 and TRBJ1-2; maybe TRBD1 (5 bases). V was clipped by 6 bases and J by 8 bases, with 19 bases between them. CDR3 length: 14 amino acids. Germline values: CDR1 MDHEN, CDR2 SYDVKM. CDR3 sequence (DNA): TGTGCCAGCAGGAGAAGTGCCGGGGCTCCAGGCTACACCTTC. This encodes CASRRSAGAPGYTF.

J is TRBJ2-1 and V is TRBV20-1, with TRBD2 matching 8 bases. This CDR3 comprises 13 residues. V shed 7 bases and J 5 bases; nucleotides not matched to a gene: 7. In germline, CDR1 is DFQATT, CDR2 SNEGSKA (reference sequence). CDR3 nucleotides: TGCAGTGTCCCCTTAGCGGGGAACAATGAGCAGTTCTTC. Protein sequence: CSVPLAGNNEQFF.

This clonotype appeared many times. The V and J genes are TRBV7-2 and TRBJ2-1, with no clear D. CDR3 length equals 14 residues. In germline, CDR1 is SGHTA, CDR2 FQGNSA. Deletions cut 7 bases from V and 6 bases from J, with 16 bases between. This chain's CDR3 is CASTSPDPFNEQFF. The CDR3 coding sequence is TGTGCCAGCACCTCCCCTGACCCGTTCAATGAGCAGTTCTTC.

This clonotype was recorded many times. J is TRBJ1-1 and V is TRBV10-3; 9 nucleotides align to TRBD1. The CDR3 totals 15 residues. From germline, CDR1 is ENHRY and CDR2 SYGVKD. J lost 1 base, V lost 2 bases, and 2 bases had no gene match. CDR3 amino acids: CAISENRGPNTEAFF. The CDR3 DNA sequence: TGTGCCATCAGTGAGAACAGGGGGCCGAACACTGAAGCTTTCTTT.

This clonotype was recorded at least ten times. The CDR3 spells CSARDPASGSTDTQYF. CDR3 in DNA: TGCAGTGCTAGAGATCCGGCTAGCGGAAGCACAGATACGCAGTATTTT. V is TRBV20-1 and J is TRBJ2-3; 7 nucleotides match TRBD2. Losses at the gene ends were 0 bases for V and 0 bases for J; bases not matched to a gene: 6. Germline lookup yields CDR1 DFQATT and CDR2 SNEGSKA (reference sequence). CDR3 length equals 16 residues.

This rearrangement joins TRBV20-1 to TRBJ2-1, with a possible D match to TRBD2 (5 bases). Trimming stripped 2 bases from V and 6 bases from J, with 14 bases between. The CDR3 covers 14 residues. Germline lookup yields CDR1 DFQATT and CDR2 SNEGSKA (reference sequence). The DNA for the CDR3 is TGCAGTGCTAGACGGGGATTACGCGGCAATGAGCAGTTCTTC. Translated, it gives CSARRGLRGNEQFF.

This clonotype has a count of ten or more. The gene calls are TRBV2 and TRBJ2-1; either TRBD1 or TRBD2 may supply D (6 bases each). CDR1 SNHLY and CDR2 FYNNEI come from the germline V gene. Trimming stripped 2 bases from V and 5 bases from J, with 28 bases between. The CDR3 is made up of 20 amino acids. DNA for the CDR3: TGTGCCAGCAGTGAAACGGGGGCTGTTCACACGGTCTCTAGCAACAATGAGCAGTTCTTC. Protein product: CASSETGAVHTVSSNNEQFF.

In this sample, this clonotype turned up a few times. The chain employs TRBV12-3 or TRBV12-4 and TRBJ2-2; D gene uncertain. Trimming removed 1 base at V and 4 bases at J, with 16 bases between. The CDR3 is made up of 17 amino acids. The CDR3 DNA sequence: TGTGCCAGCAGTTTAGGGGGTGATACGGTCAGCACCGGGGAGCTGTTTTTT. It yields the protein CASSLGGDTVSTGELFF.